This T cell receptor beta chain was recorded in a study of blood T cells in healthy people across ages. The CDR3 extends over 14 amino acids. CDR1 and CDR2 (germline): KGHDR, SFDVKD. Trimming removed 3 bases from V and 10 bases from J, with 15 bases in between. This clonotype has more than one count but fewer than ten. About 10 milliliters of peripheral blood were drawn from each donor into EDTA-treated tubes. The second PCR ran roughly 7 to 12 cycles with a sample-barcoded 5' primer and J-beta primers. TCRdb re-derived calls from the 5' RACE reads in MiXCR, one entry per CDR3 protein. The top ten clones hold under 9.5% of a sample with 600,000 to 850,000 distinct CDR3 sequences, approximately 25% of them seen once. This sample was shared with a second study, whose subject was T cells of mothers and their children. According to that study: Each mother gave over 8 million TCR beta CDR3 reads; each child, several million. Slightly higher but non-significant overlap marked related mother-child pairs versus unrelated pairs.

The source of this sequence is a boy aged 10-17 years in good health. Sequenced input: blood. The V call is TRBV24-1, the J call TRBJ2-1; D possibly corresponds to TRBD2 (7 bases). The CDR3 reads CATSDLSGGAEQFF. The CDR3, as DNA: TGTGCCACCAGTGATCTTAGTGGGGGGGCCGAGCAGTTCTTC.